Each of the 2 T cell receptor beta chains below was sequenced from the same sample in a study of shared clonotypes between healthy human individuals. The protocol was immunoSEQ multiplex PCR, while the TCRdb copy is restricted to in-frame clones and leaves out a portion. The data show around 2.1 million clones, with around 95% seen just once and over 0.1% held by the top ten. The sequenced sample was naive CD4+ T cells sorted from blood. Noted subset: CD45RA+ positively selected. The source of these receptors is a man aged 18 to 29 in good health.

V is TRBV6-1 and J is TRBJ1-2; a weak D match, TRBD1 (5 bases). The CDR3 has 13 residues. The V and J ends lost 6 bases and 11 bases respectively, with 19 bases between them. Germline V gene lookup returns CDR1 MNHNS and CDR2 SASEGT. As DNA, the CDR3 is TGTGCCAGCAGCCGGGACGTTCGAAGAGGATACACCTTC. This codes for CASSRDVRRGYTF.

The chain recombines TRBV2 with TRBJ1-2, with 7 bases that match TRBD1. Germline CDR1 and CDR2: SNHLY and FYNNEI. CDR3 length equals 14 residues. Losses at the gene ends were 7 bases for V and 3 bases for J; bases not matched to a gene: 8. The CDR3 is CASTEQGTDYGYTF. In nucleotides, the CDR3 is TGTGCCAGCACCGAACAGGGGACGGACTATGGCTACACCTTC.